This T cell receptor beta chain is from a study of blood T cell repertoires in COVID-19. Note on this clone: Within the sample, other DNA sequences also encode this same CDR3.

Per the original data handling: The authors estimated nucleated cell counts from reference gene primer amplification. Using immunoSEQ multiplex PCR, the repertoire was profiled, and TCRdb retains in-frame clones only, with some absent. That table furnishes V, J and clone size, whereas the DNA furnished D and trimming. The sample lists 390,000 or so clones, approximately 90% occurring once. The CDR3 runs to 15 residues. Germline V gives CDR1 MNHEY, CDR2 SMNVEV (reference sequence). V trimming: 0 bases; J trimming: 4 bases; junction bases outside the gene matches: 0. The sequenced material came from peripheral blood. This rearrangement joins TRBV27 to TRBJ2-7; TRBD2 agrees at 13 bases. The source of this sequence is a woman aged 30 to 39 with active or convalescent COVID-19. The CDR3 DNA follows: TGTGCCAGCAGTTTATCACTAGCGGGAGGGTACGAGCAGTACTTC. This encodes CASSLSLAGGYEQYF.